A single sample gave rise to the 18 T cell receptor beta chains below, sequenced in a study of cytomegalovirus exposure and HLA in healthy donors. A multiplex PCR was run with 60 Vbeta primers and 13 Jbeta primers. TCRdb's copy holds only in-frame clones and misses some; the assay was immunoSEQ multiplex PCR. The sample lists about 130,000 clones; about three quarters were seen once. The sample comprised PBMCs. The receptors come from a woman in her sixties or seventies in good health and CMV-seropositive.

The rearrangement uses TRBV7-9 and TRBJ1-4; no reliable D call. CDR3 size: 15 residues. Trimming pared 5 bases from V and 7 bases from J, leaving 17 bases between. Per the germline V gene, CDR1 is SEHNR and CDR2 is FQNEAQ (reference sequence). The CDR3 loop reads CASSRGFTESEKLFF. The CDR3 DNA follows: TGTGCCAGCAGCCGCGGTTTTACGGAAAGTGAAAAACTGTTTTTT.

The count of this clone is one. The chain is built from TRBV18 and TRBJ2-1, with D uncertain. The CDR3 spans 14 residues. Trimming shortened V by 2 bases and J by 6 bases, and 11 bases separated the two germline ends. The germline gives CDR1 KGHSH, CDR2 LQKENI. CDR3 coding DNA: TGTGCCAGCTCACCATCCACAAACCCCAATGAGCAGTTCTTC. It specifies CASSPSTNPNEQFF.

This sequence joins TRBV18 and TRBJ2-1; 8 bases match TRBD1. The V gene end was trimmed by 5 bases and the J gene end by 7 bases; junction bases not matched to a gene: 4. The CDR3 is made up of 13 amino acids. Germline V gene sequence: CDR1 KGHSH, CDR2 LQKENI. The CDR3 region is CASSGGTGNEQFF. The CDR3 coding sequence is TGTGCCAGCTCAGGAGGGACAGGTAATGAGCAGTTCTTC.

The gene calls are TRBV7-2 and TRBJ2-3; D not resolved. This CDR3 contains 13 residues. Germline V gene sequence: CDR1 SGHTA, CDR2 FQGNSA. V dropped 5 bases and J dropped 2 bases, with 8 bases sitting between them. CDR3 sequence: CASSTATTDTQYF. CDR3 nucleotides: TGTGCCAGCAGCACAGCTACCACAGATACGCAGTATTTT.

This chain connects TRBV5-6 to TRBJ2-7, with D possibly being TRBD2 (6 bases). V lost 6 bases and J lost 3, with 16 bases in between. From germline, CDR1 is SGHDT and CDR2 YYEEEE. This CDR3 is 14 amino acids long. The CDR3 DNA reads TGTGCCAGCACCGCGGGACTCGTCAACTACGAGCAGTACTTC. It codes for CASTAGLVNYEQYF.

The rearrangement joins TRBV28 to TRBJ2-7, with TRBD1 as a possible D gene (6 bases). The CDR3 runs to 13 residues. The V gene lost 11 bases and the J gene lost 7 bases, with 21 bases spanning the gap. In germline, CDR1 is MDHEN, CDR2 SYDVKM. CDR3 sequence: CACTSGVTREQYF. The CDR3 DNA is TGTGCCTGTACTTCAGGGGTAACACGGGAGCAGTACTTC.

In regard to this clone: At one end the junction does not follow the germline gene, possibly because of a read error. In DNA, the CDR3 is TGTGCTAGCAGCCAAGCATTCCCAGGGTCTCAAGAGACCCAGTACTTC. This sequence encodes CASSQAFPGSQETQYF. The chain joins TRBV7-7 to TRBJ2-5, with a tentative D call TRBD1 (5 bases). From germline, CDR1 is SSHAT and CDR2 FNYEAQ (reference sequence). CDR3 length: 16 amino acids.

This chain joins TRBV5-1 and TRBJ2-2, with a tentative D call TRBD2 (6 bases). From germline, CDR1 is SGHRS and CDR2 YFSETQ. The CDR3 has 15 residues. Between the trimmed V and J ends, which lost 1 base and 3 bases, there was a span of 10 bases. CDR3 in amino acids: CASSLREMDTGELFF. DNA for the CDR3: TGCGCCAGCAGCTTGCGGGAGATGGACACCGGGGAGCTGTTTTTT.

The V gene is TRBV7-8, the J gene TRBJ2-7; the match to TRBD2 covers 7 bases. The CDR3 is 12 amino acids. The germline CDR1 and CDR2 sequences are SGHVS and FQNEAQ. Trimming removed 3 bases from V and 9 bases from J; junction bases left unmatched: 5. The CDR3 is CASSFASGGQYF. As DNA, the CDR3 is TGTGCCAGCAGCTTCGCTAGCGGTGGGCAGTACTTC.

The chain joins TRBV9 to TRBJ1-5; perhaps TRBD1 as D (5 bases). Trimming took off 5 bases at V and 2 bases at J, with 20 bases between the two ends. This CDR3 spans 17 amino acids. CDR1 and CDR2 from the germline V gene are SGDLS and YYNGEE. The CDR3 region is CASSPGKGWRCNQPQHF. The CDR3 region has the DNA TGTGCCAGCAGTCCAGGTAAGGGGTGGCGGTGCAATCAGCCCCAGCATTTT.

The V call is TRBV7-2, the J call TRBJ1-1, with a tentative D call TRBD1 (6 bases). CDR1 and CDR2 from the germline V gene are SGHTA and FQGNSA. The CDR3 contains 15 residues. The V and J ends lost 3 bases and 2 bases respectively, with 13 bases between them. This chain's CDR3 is CASSFTGTTNTEAFF. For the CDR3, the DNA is TGTGCCAGCAGCTTCACCGGGACAACAAACACTGAAGCTTTCTTT.

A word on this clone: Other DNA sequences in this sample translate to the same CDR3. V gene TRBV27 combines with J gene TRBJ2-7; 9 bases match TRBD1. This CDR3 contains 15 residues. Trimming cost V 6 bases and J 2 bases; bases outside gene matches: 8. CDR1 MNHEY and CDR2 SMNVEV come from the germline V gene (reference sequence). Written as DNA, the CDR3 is TGTGCCAGCAGACGATGGACAGGGGACCCCTACGAGCAGTACTTC. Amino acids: CASRRWTGDPYEQYF.

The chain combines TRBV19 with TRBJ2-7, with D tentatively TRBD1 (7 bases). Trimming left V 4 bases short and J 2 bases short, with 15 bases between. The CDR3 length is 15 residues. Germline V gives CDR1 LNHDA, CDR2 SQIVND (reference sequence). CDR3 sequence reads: CASSNGGRGAYEQYF. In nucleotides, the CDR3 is TGTGCCAGTAGTAATGGAGGCAGGGGGGCCTACGAGCAGTACTTC.

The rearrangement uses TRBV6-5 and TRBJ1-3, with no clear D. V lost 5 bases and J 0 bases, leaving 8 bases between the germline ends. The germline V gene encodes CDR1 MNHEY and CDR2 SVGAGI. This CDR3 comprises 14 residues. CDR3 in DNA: TGTGCCAGCAGTATGACACTCTCTGGAAACACCATATATTTT. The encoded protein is CASSMTLSGNTIYF.

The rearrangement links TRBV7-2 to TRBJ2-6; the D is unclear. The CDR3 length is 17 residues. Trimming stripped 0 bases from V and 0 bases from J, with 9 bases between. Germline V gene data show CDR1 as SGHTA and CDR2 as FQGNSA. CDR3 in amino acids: CASSLAIQLSGANVLTF. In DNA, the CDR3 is TGTGCCAGCAGCTTAGCGATACAGCTCTCTGGGGCCAACGTCCTGACTTTC.

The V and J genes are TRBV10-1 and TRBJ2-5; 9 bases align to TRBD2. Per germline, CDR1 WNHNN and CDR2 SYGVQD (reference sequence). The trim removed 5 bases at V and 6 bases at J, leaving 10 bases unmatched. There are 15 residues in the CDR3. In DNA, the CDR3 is TGCGCCAGCAGTCCCCCGCTAGCGGGGTTACAGACCCAGTACTTC. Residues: CASSPPLAGLQTQYF.

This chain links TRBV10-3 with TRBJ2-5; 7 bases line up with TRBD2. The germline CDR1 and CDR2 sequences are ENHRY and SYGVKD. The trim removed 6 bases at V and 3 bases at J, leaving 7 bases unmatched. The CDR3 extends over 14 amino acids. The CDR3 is CAIRPTGGEETQYF. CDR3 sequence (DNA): TGTGCCATCAGACCTACGGGGGGTGAAGAGACCCAGTACTTC.

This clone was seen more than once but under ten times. CDR3 sequence reads: CASSHPGTSEQYF. CDR3 in DNA: TGTGCCAGCAGTCACCCCGGGACTAGCGAGCAGTACTTC. The rearrangement joins TRBV25-1 to TRBJ2-7; 8 bases are shared with TRBD2. There are 13 residues in the CDR3. Germline values: CDR1 MGHDK, CDR2 SYGVNS. V shed 5 bases and J 6 bases; nucleotides not matched to a gene: 6.